One and the same sample provided the 30 T cell receptor beta chains below, sequenced in a study of PD-1 blockade in classical Hodgkin lymphoma. Some clones are missing from TCRdb's copy, which holds only in-frame ones; the method was immunoSEQ multiplex PCR. Of fewer than 25,000 clones listed, over 70% were seen once; the top ten hold 35% to 50%. All patients relapsed after autologous stem cell transplantation, and brentuximab vedotin exposure varied. Sequenced here: peripheral blood mononuclear cells (PBMCs), sampled before the second cycle of nivolumab. The source is a human donor with classical Hodgkin lymphoma.

The chain combines TRBV9 with TRBJ1-1, with 7 bases lining up with TRBD1. The V and J ends lost 3 bases and 8 bases, in that order; junction bases with no gene match: 4. Germline loops: CDR1 SGDLS, CDR2 YYNGEE. The CDR3 has 12 residues. This CDR3 is CASSATGDEAFF. In nucleotides, the CDR3 is TGTGCCAGCAGCGCTACAGGGGACGAAGCTTTCTTT.

The chain uses TRBV30 and TRBJ2-1; D perhaps matches TRBD2 (6 bases). V was trimmed by 2 bases and J by 5 bases, leaving 19 bases between them. Germline V gene sequence: CDR1 GTSNPN, CDR2 SVGIG (reference sequence). The CDR3 has 16 residues. The CDR3 spells CAWSYPQGGPDNEQFF. The CDR3 bases are TGTGCCTGGAGTTACCCTCAAGGAGGGCCGGACAATGAGCAGTTCTTC.

The V call is TRBV18, the J call TRBJ1-2; D call uncertain. CDR3 size: 14 residues. In germline, CDR1 is KGHSH, CDR2 LQKENI. Trimming cost V 6 bases and J 2 bases, with 13 bases left between them. CDR3 sequence reads: CASSVVRSNYGYTF. Here the CDR3 DNA reads TGTGCCAGCTCCGTTGTTAGATCCAACTATGGCTACACCTTC. Together with reference TRBV18 and TRBJ1-2, the CDR3 gives the full variable domain: NAGVMQNPRHLVRRRGQEARLRCSPMKGHSHVYWYRQLPEEGLKFMVYLQKENIIDESGMPKERFSAEFPKEGPSILRIQQVVRGDSAAYFCASSVVRSNYGYTFGSGTRLTVV.

J is TRBJ1-1 and V is TRBV19; no firm D call. The V and J ends lost 5 bases and 2 bases respectively, with 12 bases between them. The CDR3 totals 14 residues. The germline gives CDR1 LNHDA, CDR2 SQIVND (reference sequence). Written as DNA, the CDR3 is TGTGCCAGTAGTGTTCCTACGGTCAACACTGAAGCTTTCTTT. It translates to CASSVPTVNTEAFF.

The chain joins TRBV6-5 to TRBJ2-5, with TRBD2 matching 9 bases. This CDR3 contains 15 residues. Trimming took 4 bases from V and 2 from J; bases not matched to a gene: 5. CDR1 MNHEY and CDR2 SVGAGI come from the germline V gene. In nucleotides, the CDR3 is TGTGCCAGCAGTTCCTCGGGACTAGCACAAGAGACCCAGTACTTC. It specifies CASSSSGLAQETQYF.

This clone has a handful of counts. The V call is TRBV21-1, the J call TRBJ2-1; the listed D gene, TRBD1, was not tested against the DNA. TRBV21-1 is shown as a pseudogene. CDR3 length: 16 residues. CDR3 amino acids: CASSTFTGQTYNEQFF. CDR3 in DNA: TGTGCCAGCAGCACCTTCACGGGACAAACCTACAATGAGCAGTTCTTC.

The gene calls are TRBV19 and TRBJ1-3; 7 bases are a match to TRBD1. CDR1 and CDR2 from the germline V gene are LNHDA and SQIVND (reference sequence). V shed 8 bases, J shed 4 bases, and the junction held 11 bases outside the gene matches. The CDR3 has 15 amino acids. CDR3 in DNA: TGTGCCAGTGCCACGACAGGGTCGAGGGGAAACACCATATATTTT. Amino acids: CASATTGSRGNTIYF.

The V and J genes are TRBV6-5 and TRBJ2-7; 7 positions agree with TRBD2. This CDR3 is 14 amino acids long. Germline V gene lookup returns CDR1 MNHEY and CDR2 SVGAGI. The V gene end was trimmed by 4 bases and the J gene end by 3 bases; junction bases not matched to a gene: 6. The CDR3 is CASSFVGGGYEQYF. As DNA, the CDR3 is TGTGCCAGCAGTTTTGTGGGGGGGGGCTACGAGCAGTACTTC.

This chain connects TRBV27 to TRBJ1-1; D unresolved. Between the trimmed V and J ends, which lost 5 bases and 0 bases, there was a span of 10 bases. This CDR3 comprises 14 residues. Germline CDR1 reads MNHEY; CDR2 reads SMNVEV (reference sequence). The CDR3 here is CASSQQLLNTEAFF. The CDR3 DNA sequence: TGTGCCAGCAGTCAACAGCTATTGAACACTGAAGCTTTCTTT.

This chain joins TRBV5-6 and TRBJ1-2; D is unresolved. V lost 6 bases and J 2 bases, leaving 11 bases between the germline ends. CDR1 and CDR2 from the germline V gene are SGHDT and YYEEEE. The CDR3 sequence is 13 residues long. The CDR3 protein is CASMRGSNYGYTF. DNA of the CDR3: TGTGCCAGCATGCGGGGTTCCAACTATGGCTACACCTTC.

The V and J genes are TRBV6-5 and TRBJ1-2, with 7 bases lining up with TRBD1. The CDR3 has 15 residues. Germline loops: CDR1 MNHEY, CDR2 SVGAGI. V lost 0 bases and J lost 7; bases outside the gene matches: 8. CDR3 nucleotides: TGTGCCAGCAGTTACTCGACCCGAGGACAGGTTGGCTACACCTTC. Amino acids: CASSYSTRGQVGYTF.

This rearrangement joins TRBV7-7 to TRBJ2-2, with 7 bases identical to TRBD2. Germline assignment: CDR1 SSHAT and CDR2 FNYEAQ (reference sequence). V lost 3 bases, J lost 0 bases, and 4 bases stayed unmatched. This CDR3 is built from 16 residues. The CDR3 region is CASSFSAGSNTGELFF. In DNA, the CDR3 is TGTGCCAGCAGCTTCTCAGCGGGGTCGAACACCGGGGAGCTGTTTTTT.

This clone was seen only once. The chain recombines TRBV10-3 with TRBJ2-3; tentatively, D is TRBD2 (5 bases). CDR1 and CDR2 from the germline V gene are ENHRY and SYGVKD. V was shortened by 6 bases and J by 2 bases, with 9 bases between the two germline ends. This CDR3 comprises 13 residues. The CDR3 coding sequence is TGTGCCATCAGAGGAGGCTCCACAGATACGCAGTATTTT. As protein: CAIRGGSTDTQYF.

The chain uses TRBV29-1 and TRBJ1-2, with D possibly being TRBD1 (6 bases). Germline assignment: CDR1 SQVTM and CDR2 ANQGSEA. Trimming removed 6 bases at V and 3 bases at J, with 8 bases between. CDR3 length equals 11 residues. The CDR3 is CSVRTDYGYTF. CDR3 in DNA: TGCAGCGTCCGGACAGACTATGGCTACACCTTC.

A few counts support this clone. J is TRBJ1-1 and V is TRBV18; D is ambiguous. Trimming took off 5 bases at V and 2 bases at J, with 12 bases between the two ends. The CDR3 is 14 amino acids. CDR1 KGHSH and CDR2 LQKENI come from the germline V gene. DNA of the CDR3: TGTGCCAGCTCATCGCAGGCTCGCAACACTGAAGCTTTCTTT. Translating it yields CASSSQARNTEAFF.

This clone was found a few times. The rearrangement joins TRBV6-5 to TRBJ2-3; D is undetermined. Between the trimmed V and J ends, which lost 2 bases and 0 bases, there was a span of 6 bases. This CDR3 has 14 residues. Per germline, CDR1 MNHEY and CDR2 SVGAGI. As DNA, the CDR3 is TGTGCCAGCAGTTACGAGGTTAGCACAGATACGCAGTATTTT. It translates to CASSYEVSTDTQYF.

The gene calls are TRBV5-1 and TRBJ1-4; D perhaps matches TRBD1 (5 bases). CDR3 length: 13 amino acids. Between the trimmed V and J ends, which lost 5 bases and 7 bases, there was a span of 12 bases. Germline V lookup: CDR1 SGHRS, CDR2 YFSETQ. The chain's CDR3 is CASRSEGSEKLFF. The CDR3 DNA is TGCGCCAGCAGGTCCGAGGGGTCTGAAAAACTGTTTTTT.

The chain couples TRBV9 to TRBJ1-2; possible D gene TRBD1, 6 bases. CDR3 length: 14 residues. Trimming removed 2 bases at V and 4 bases at J, with 12 bases between. Per germline, CDR1 SGDLS and CDR2 YYNGEE. CDR3 sequence (DNA): TGTGCCAGCAGCGTCAGGGACACCAGCTATGGCTACACCTTC. Amino acid sequence: CASSVRDTSYGYTF.

The chain has TRBV2 and TRBJ1-1, with D unclear. Trimming took 4 bases from V and 3 from J, leaving 9 bases between them. Germline loops: CDR1 SNHLY, CDR2 FYNNEI. The CDR3 spans 13 residues. CDR3 DNA: TGTGCCAGCAGTGCCCTTCGGGACACTGAAGCTTTCTTT. Translating gives CASSALRDTEAFF.

This clone rates as large. V gene TRBV13 combines with J gene TRBJ2-3; TRBD2 matches at 10 bases. With 3 bases clipped from V and 4 bases from J, the junction kept 7 bases outside the gene matches. The germline gives CDR1 PRHDT, CDR2 FYEKMQ (reference sequence). The CDR3 covers 16 residues. In DNA form, the CDR3 reads TGTGCCAGCAGCTTCCCCCAGCGGGAGGGCCCAGATACGCAGTATTTT. It codes for CASSFPQREGPDTQYF.

The rearrangement links TRBV7-9 to TRBJ2-5, with unresolved D. TRBJ2-7 explains the end of the DNA better; the J call may be wrong. The CDR3 covers 15 residues. The germline CDR1 and CDR2 sequences are SEHNR and FQNEAQ (reference sequence). CDR3 DNA sequence: TGTGCCAGCAGCTCCCCAATCGACAAAGCCTACGAGCAGTACTTC. Amino acid sequence: CASSSPIDKAYEQYF.

J is TRBJ2-1 and V is TRBV25-1; 7 bases map to TRBD2. Germline CDR1 reads MGHDK; CDR2 reads SYGVNS. This CDR3 has 14 amino acids. Germline trimming cut 6 bases from V and 9 bases from J; bases unmatched to any gene: 11. This CDR3 is CASSQLVGGGEQFF. The CDR3 DNA sequence: TGTGCCAGCAGCCAACTAGTGGGGGGGGGTGAGCAGTTCTTC.

The chain joins TRBV29-1 to TRBJ2-3; no definite D call. The CDR3 loop spans 13 amino acids. Germline-derived CDR1 and CDR2 are SQVTM and ANQGSEA. V lost 4 bases and J lost 4, with 12 bases in between. The CDR3 spells CSVGRPGADTQYF. CDR3 in DNA: TGCAGCGTTGGAAGGCCCGGAGCAGATACGCAGTATTTT.

The V call is TRBV6-5, the J call TRBJ2-1; D is unclear. The CDR3 is made up of 12 amino acids. V dropped 5 bases and J dropped 3 bases, with 5 bases sitting between them. From germline, CDR1 is MNHEY and CDR2 SVGAGI. CDR3 region: CASSPDYNEQFF. The CDR3 coding sequence is TGTGCCAGCAGTCCCGACTACAATGAGCAGTTCTTC.

Worth noting for this clone: Mismatch with germline at one junction end may stem from a read error. The gene calls are TRBV10-3 and TRBJ2-1; D gene uncertain. This CDR3 comprises 13 residues. CDR1 and CDR2 (germline): ENHRY, SYGVKD. CDR3 sequence (DNA): TGTGCCAGCAGTTATGGTCTCAACAATGAGCAGTTCTTC. Residues: CASSYGLNNEQFF.

The CDR3 DNA reads as TGTGCCAGCCGGGTGGTGTACAACTCCTACGAGCAGTACTTC. Protein sequence: CASRVVYNSYEQYF. The chain uses TRBV27 and TRBJ2-7; D not certain. Germline V gene sequence: CDR1 MNHEY, CDR2 SMNVEV (reference sequence). CDR3 length equals 14 residues. Trimming stripped 8 bases from V and 0 bases from J, with 14 bases between.

This sequence joins TRBV7-2 and TRBJ2-1, with 14 bases that match TRBD2. CDR3 length: 14 residues. The V gene end was trimmed by 5 bases and the J gene end by 10 bases; junction bases not matched to a gene: 4. Germline lookup yields CDR1 SGHTA and CDR2 FQGNSA. The CDR3 sequence is CASSHGLAGGEQFF. In nucleotides, the CDR3 is TGTGCCAGCAGCCACGGACTAGCGGGAGGCGAGCAGTTCTTC. Together with reference TRBV7-2 and TRBJ2-1, the CDR3 gives the full variable domain: GAGVSQSPSNKVTEKGKDVELRCDPISGHTALYWYRQSLGQGLEFLIYFQGNSAPDKSGLPSDRFSAERTGGSVSTLTIQRTQQEDSAVYLCASSHGLAGGEQFFGPGTRLTVL.

The rearrangement links TRBV2 to TRBJ1-2, with 8 bases matching TRBD1. V lost 6 bases, J lost 7 bases, and 10 bases stayed unmatched. In germline, CDR1 is SNHLY, CDR2 FYNNEI. The CDR3 runs 14 residues. DNA of the CDR3: TGTGCCAGCAGGGCGTCGACAGGGGATCTTGGCTACACCTTC. It encodes CASRASTGDLGYTF.

The V gene is TRBV5-6, the J gene TRBJ1-2; D gene ambiguous. V was shortened by 4 bases and J by 6 bases, with 16 bases between the two germline ends. The CDR3 is 14 amino acids. CDR1 is SGHDT, CDR2 YYEEEE, per germline. DNA for the CDR3: TGTGCCAGCAGCCCGGGGTGGGCAGGCAATGGCTACACCTTC. It is translated as CASSPGWAGNGYTF.

The chain recombines TRBV4-3 with TRBJ1-4; D is possibly TRBD1 (6 bases). V gave up 4 bases and J gave up 0 bases, with 24 bases separating them. CDR1 is LGHNA, CDR2 YSLEER, per germline. The CDR3 covers 20 residues. The CDR3 loop reads CASSPQPITGRFATNEKLFF. CDR3 DNA: TGCGCCAGCAGCCCCCAGCCTATTACAGGGCGTTTTGCAACTAATGAAAAACTGTTTTTT.